Below, 25 T cell receptor beta chains from the same sample are listed, as sequenced in a study of control samples from healthy donors and cancer patients. The data were produced by immunoSEQ multiplex PCR, yet TCRdb's version contains in-frame clones alone and is incomplete. The table shows fewer than 110,000 clones, with around 88% occurring only once. Sequencing was done on a sample of PBMCs. Receptors originate from a man aged 55 to 70 with lung cancer.

Written as DNA, the CDR3 is TGTGCCAGCAGCAAGGGGGGGGCCGGCTATGGCTACACCTTC. Translation: CASSKGGAGYGYTF. The chain has TRBV11-1 and TRBJ1-2, with D maybe TRBD1 (6 bases). The CDR3 has 14 residues. Trimming took off 5 bases at V and 4 bases at J, with 14 bases between the two ends. Looked up from germline, CDR1 is SGHAT and CDR2 is FQDESV (reference sequence).

The CDR3 sequence is CASSDYRGPNTEAFF. CDR3 sequence (DNA): TGCGCCAGCAGTGATTACAGGGGCCCGAACACTGAAGCTTTCTTT. V usage is TRBV10-2 and J usage is TRBJ1-1; 7 bases match TRBD1. The CDR3 is made up of 15 amino acids. V lost 3 bases, J lost 1 base, and 5 bases stayed unmatched. Looked up from germline, CDR1 is WSHSY and CDR2 is SAAADI.

This sequence joins TRBV5-6 and TRBJ2-2; TRBD1 matches 7 bases. The germline gives CDR1 SGHDT, CDR2 YYEEEE. The J segment lost 2 bases and the V segment lost 3 bases, leaving 7 bases of the junction unmatched. The CDR3 has 16 amino acids. In DNA, the CDR3 is TGTGCCAGCAGCTATTATCTAGGGGGCAACACCGGGGAGCTGTTTTTT. Translated, it gives CASSYYLGGNTGELFF.

This chain joins TRBV7-9 and TRBJ2-5; TRBD1 matches 8 bases. V dropped 5 bases and J dropped 4; count of bases not matched to a gene: 9. This CDR3 spans 15 amino acids. Germline-derived CDR1 and CDR2 are SEHNR and FQNEAQ (reference sequence). The CDR3 DNA follows: TGTGCCAGCAGCCCCCCCGACAGGGGCAGAGAGACCCAGTACTTC. Encoded protein: CASSPPDRGRETQYF.

The V call is TRBV7-9, the J call TRBJ1-1; 9 nucleotides line up with TRBD1. Germline V CDR1 and CDR2: SEHNR, FQNEAQ (reference sequence). The CDR3 sequence is 14 residues long. V lost 5 bases, J lost 7 bases, and 8 bases stayed unmatched. CDR3 bases: TGTGCCAGCAGCGTAACCGGGACAGGGTTTGAAGCTTTCTTT. Its translation: CASSVTGTGFEAFF.

The chain employs TRBV2 and TRBJ1-1, with TRBD1 as a possible D gene (5 bases). The V gene lost 4 bases and the J gene lost 2 bases, with 14 bases spanning the gap. From germline, CDR1 is SNHLY and CDR2 FYNNEI. This CDR3 region has 15 residues. The CDR3 region is CASSVFLGTNTEAFF. In DNA, the CDR3 is TGTGCCAGCAGTGTTTTTCTGGGGACCAACACTGAAGCTTTCTTT.

As regards this clone: No DNA is shown, since the ends of the CDR3 on it are uncertain; the CDR3 is the one TCRdb lists. The J gene is TRBJ2-1, the V gene TRBV6-5; the table assigns TRBD2, which was not confirmed against the DNA. Germline V lookup: CDR1 MNHEY, CDR2 SVGAGI. The CDR3 is 15 amino acids long, termini counted. CDR3 protein: CASTPTGDFGNEQFF.

The CDR3 nucleotides are TGTGCCAGTAATCCGGCAGGGGTGCCCTACAATGAGCAGTTCTTC. Its protein product is CASNPAGVPYNEQFF. The V call is TRBV19, the J call TRBJ2-1, with D perhaps matching TRBD1 (6 bases). There are 15 residues in the CDR3. Germline V gene data show CDR1 as LNHDA and CDR2 as SQIVND (reference sequence). The V gene lost 7 bases and the J gene lost 2 bases, with 15 bases spanning the gap.

The chain combines TRBV6-2 or TRBV6-3 with TRBJ2-7; 7 bases align to TRBD1. J gave up 2 bases and V 7 bases, and 5 bases lay outside the gene matches. Germline V gene lookup returns CDR1 MNHEY and CDR2 SVGEGT. CDR3 length: 13 amino acids. The CDR3 sequence is CASTPGQAYEQYF. The CDR3 DNA sequence: TGTGCCAGCACCCCAGGACAGGCCTACGAGCAGTACTTC.

V and J are TRBV10-2 and TRBJ1-2; 8 nucleotides match TRBD1. V trimming: 4 bases; J trimming: 4 bases; junction bases outside the gene matches: 5. The CDR3 sequence is 14 residues long. CDR1 and CDR2 (germline): WSHSY, SAAADI. The CDR3 sequence: CASSAPDRAYGYTF. DNA of the CDR3: TGCGCCAGCAGTGCCCCGGACAGGGCCTATGGCTACACCTTC.

The V and J genes are TRBV6-6 and TRBJ2-7, with D hard to call. CDR3 length: 15 amino acids. CDR1 and CDR2 from the germline V gene are MNHNY and SVGAGI (reference sequence). Trimming took 6 bases from V and 3 from J, leaving 18 bases between them. The CDR3 spells CASRSSELMGYEQYV. For the CDR3, the DNA is TGTGCCAGCAGGTCCTCGGAACTCATGGGCTACGAGCAGTACGTC.

The chain couples TRBV19 to TRBJ2-2, with a possible D match to TRBD2 (5 bases). Trimming pared 9 bases from V and 1 base from J, leaving 15 bases between. The CDR3 consists of 15 residues. CDR1 LNHDA and CDR2 SQIVND come from the germline V gene (reference sequence). This chain's CDR3 is CASRVLRVNTGELFF. The CDR3 DNA reads TGTGCCAGCCGTGTTTTGAGGGTGAACACCGGGGAGCTGTTTTTT.

J is TRBJ1-3 and V is TRBV27; D possibly corresponds to TRBD1 (6 bases). The CDR3 runs to 14 residues. The germline gives CDR1 MNHEY, CDR2 SMNVEV (reference sequence). The V gene lost 5 bases and the J gene lost 3 bases, with 11 bases spanning the gap. CDR3 nucleotide sequence: TGTGCCAGCAGTGAAAGGGGGGATGGAAACACCATATATTTT. Its protein product is CASSERGDGNTIYF.

This clone appeared once. The genes are TRBV4-2 and TRBJ2-2; the match to TRBD1 covers 7 bases. The CDR3 runs to 14 residues. CDR1 is LGHNA and CDR2 is YNFKEQ in the germline V gene. J gave up 4 bases and V 2 bases, and 1 base lay outside the gene matches. The CDR3 DNA follows: TGTGCCAGCAGCCAAACAGGGGTCACCGGGGAGCTGTTTTTT. Its translation is CASSQTGVTGELFF.

The CDR3 DNA follows: TGTGCCAGCAGCCTTAATCCGACAGGGGCCATCGCCGAGACCCAGTACTTC. Amino acid sequence: CASSLNPTGAIAETQYF. The chain combines TRBV5-8 with TRBJ2-5; 8 nucleotides line up with TRBD1. Trimming cost V 4 bases and J 5 bases; bases outside gene matches: 16. This CDR3 spans 17 amino acids. Germline-derived CDR1 and CDR2 are SGHTS and YDEGEE.

The chain combines TRBV2 with TRBJ1-3, with 11 bases identical to TRBD1. Losses at the gene ends were 5 bases for V and 4 bases for J; bases not matched to a gene: 4. CDR1 is SNHLY, CDR2 FYNNEI, per germline. The CDR3 runs to 15 residues. This CDR3 reads CASSSDRGHGNTIYF. Here the CDR3 DNA reads TGTGCCAGCAGTTCGGACAGGGGGCACGGAAACACCATATATTTT.

J is TRBJ2-1 and V is TRBV6-2 or TRBV6-3; 11 nucleotides align to TRBD2. Germline loops: CDR1 MNHEY, CDR2 SVGEGT. The CDR3 contains 17 residues. V lost 4 bases and J lost 7; bases outside the gene matches: 12. The CDR3 DNA follows: TGTGCCAGCAGTTTATGGGGACTAGCGGAGGGCTATAATGAGCAGTTCTTC. As protein: CASSLWGLAEGYNEQFF.

The chain has TRBV5-6 and TRBJ2-5; 14 bases map to TRBD2. The length of the CDR3 is 16 residues. V lost 0 bases and J lost 5; bases outside the gene matches: 3. Germline CDR1 reads SGHDT; CDR2 reads YYEEEE. CDR3 nucleotide sequence: TGTGCCAGCAGCTTGGGGACTAGCGGGGGGTTGGAGACCCAGTACTTC. It specifies CASSLGTSGGLETQYF.

V usage is TRBV30 and J usage is TRBJ1-2; TRBD1 is a possible D gene (5 bases). V lost 1 base and J lost 9, with 21 bases in between. The CDR3 has 15 amino acids. Looked up from germline, CDR1 is GTSNPN and CDR2 is SVGIG (reference sequence). CDR3 sequence: CAWSAGTGATLSYTF. As DNA, the CDR3 is TGTGCCTGGAGTGCCGGAACCGGGGCCACCTTGAGCTACACCTTC.

The genes are TRBV6-5 and TRBJ1-1, with a tentative D call TRBD1 (5 bases). V lost 4 bases and J lost 3, with 12 bases in between. The CDR3 has 14 residues. Germline CDR1 reads MNHEY; CDR2 reads SVGAGI. CDR3 DNA: TGTGCCAGCAGTTTTCAGGGTCCCCACACTGAAGCTTTCTTT. Amino acids: CASSFQGPHTEAFF.

The chain joins TRBV6-1 to TRBJ2-2; D gene unclear. Trimming left V 2 bases short and J 5 bases short, with 9 bases between. This CDR3 has 14 residues. Germline CDR1 MNHNS, CDR2 SASEGT. CDR3 in amino acids: CASSEISMTGELFF. Written as DNA, the CDR3 is TGTGCCAGCAGTGAAATTTCAATGACCGGGGAGCTGTTTTTT.

The chain carries TRBV6-5 and TRBJ1-1; maybe TRBD1 (6 bases). The CDR3 is 15 residues long. Trimming took 5 bases from V and 5 from J, leaving 18 bases between them. Looked up from germline, CDR1 is MNHEY and CDR2 is SVGAGI. Here the CDR3 DNA reads TGTGCCAGCAGTACCTTCCGACAGGTTGGGACTGAAGCTTTCTTT. This sequence encodes CASSTFRQVGTEAFF.

The chain combines TRBV29-1 with TRBJ2-7; 9 positions match TRBD1. Trimming removed 6 bases from V and 6 bases from J; junction bases left unmatched: 6. Germline loops: CDR1 SQVTM, CDR2 ANQGSEA. The CDR3 consists of 12 residues. This CDR3 is CSVSDRGGEQYV. CDR3 nucleotide sequence: TGCAGCGTCTCGGACAGGGGAGGCGAGCAGTACGTC.

J is TRBJ2-7 and V is TRBV2; D gene uncertain. Germline V lookup: CDR1 SNHLY, CDR2 FYNNEI. V lost 4 bases, J lost 0 bases, and 4 bases lay in between. The CDR3 is made up of 12 amino acids. As DNA, the CDR3 is TGTGCCAGCAGTGGGACCTCCTACGAGCAGTACTTC. Its protein product is CASSGTSYEQYF.

The CDR3 reads CASSRVEGYTF. The DNA for the CDR3 is TGTGCCAGCTCCAGGGTAGAGGGCTACACCTTC. The chain combines TRBV9 with TRBJ1-2; tentatively, D is TRBD1 (5 bases). The V end was cut by 7 bases, the J end by 8 bases, with 12 bases between. CDR3 length: 11 amino acids. Per the germline V gene, CDR1 is SGDLS and CDR2 is YYNGEE.